This T cell receptor beta chain stems from a study of blood T cell repertoires in COVID-19. Study in general: The United States, Italy and Spain provided the acute and convalescent COVID-19 samples.

Residents of approximately 25 US areas, aged roughly 18 to 95 years, made up the participants. Recovery meant two consecutive negative NP/OP PCR tests, professional clearance, or resolved symptoms. Measured with immunoSEQ multiplex PCR; TCRdb has only the in-frame clones, and not every one. The sample consists of fewer than 150,000 clones, around 86% of them appearing once. The CDR3 has 17 amino acids. Germline loops: CDR1 LGHDT, CDR2 YNNKEL (reference sequence). The V end lost 1 base, the J end lost 0 bases, and 13 bases lay between the germline ends. The sequencing sample was made of PBMCs or T cells enriched from blood (not recorded which). The rearrangement links TRBV3-1 (or the pseudogene TRBV3-2) to TRBJ1-3; possible D gene TRBD1, 6 bases. The origin of this receptor is a man younger than 40 who had recovered from COVID-19. CDR3 nucleotides: TGTGCCAGCAGCCAAGCCGGACAGTTCGGCTCTGGAAACACCATATATTTT. Translation gives CASSQAGQFGSGNTIYF.